These 11 T cell receptor beta chains originate from one sample sequenced in a study of T cell responses to AZD1222 COVID-19 vaccine. TCRdb keeps only in-frame clones here, not all; method: immunoSEQ multiplex PCR. This sample carries more than 50,000 clones, approximately 90% of them seen once, and the ten largest clones take roughly 3%. The input for sequencing was peripheral blood, taken 28 days after the second AZD1222 dose. All receptors derive from an adult who received the AZD1222 COVID-19 vaccine.

The rearrangement uses TRBV2 and TRBJ2-1; the match to TRBD2 covers 9 bases. CDR1 and CDR2 (germline): SNHLY, FYNNEI. The CDR3 runs 15 residues. With V trimmed by 5 bases and J by 7 bases, 9 bases remained unmatched. The CDR3 here is CASSFLAGRLNEQFF. As DNA, the CDR3 is TGTGCCAGCAGTTTTCTAGCGGGAAGGTTGAATGAGCAGTTCTTC.

The chain joins TRBV7-2 to TRBJ1-2, with D possibly being TRBD1 (6 bases). The V and J ends lost 1 base and 4 bases respectively, with 19 bases between them. The CDR3 contains 17 residues. Germline CDR1 SGHTA, CDR2 FQGNSA. The CDR3 coding sequence is TGTGCCAGCAGCTTAGGGGGGGCAGCTCACCCATCCTATGGCTACACCTTC. This codes for CASSLGGAAHPSYGYTF. The entire variable domain, with the rest obtained from reference TRBV7-2 and TRBJ1-2, is as follows: GAGVSQSPSNKVTEKGKDVELRCDPISGHTALYWYRQSLGQGLEFLIYFQGNSAPDKSGLPSDRFSAERTGGSVSTLTIQRTQQEDSAVYLCASSLGGAAHPSYGYTFGSGTRLTVV.

This chain links TRBV30 with TRBJ2-7; TRBD2 is a possible D gene (6 bases). Germline V lookup: CDR1 GTSNPN, CDR2 SVGIG (reference sequence). Trimming stripped 6 bases from V and 9 bases from J, with 21 bases between. This CDR3 is built from 13 residues. CDR3 sequence reads: CACLGALSGRQYF. DNA for the CDR3: TGTGCCTGCCTAGGGGCCCTCTCCGGGAGGCAGTACTTC.

V usage is TRBV25-1 and J usage is TRBJ2-1; no clear D gene. Trimming took off 3 bases at V and 0 bases at J, with 12 bases between the two ends. CDR3 length: 16 amino acids. Germline CDR1 MGHDK, CDR2 SYGVNS. The CDR3 DNA reads as TGTGCCAGCAGTGAGTCTACGGGCCCCTCCTACAATGAGCAGTTCTTC. The encoded protein is CASSESTGPSYNEQFF.

The chain combines TRBV28 with TRBJ1-2, with 7 bases fitting TRBD1. In germline, CDR1 is MDHEN, CDR2 SYDVKM. V was pared by 6 bases and J by 5 bases, with 18 bases of the junction left unmatched. The CDR3 loop spans 17 amino acids. The CDR3 reads CASRHPRQGLNEYGYTF. As DNA, the CDR3 is TGTGCCAGCAGACACCCGCGACAGGGCCTAAATGAGTATGGCTACACCTTC.

There are a few counts of this clone. The chain couples TRBV6-1 to TRBJ2-1; no firm D call. V dropped 4 bases and J dropped 8 bases, with 21 bases sitting between them. Germline CDR1 is MNHNS and CDR2 is SASEGT. The CDR3 spans 16 residues. The CDR3 DNA reads TGTGCCAGCAGTGTCCCAGTTCGTGGGCCAGTAGATGAGCAGTTCTTC. This translates into CASSVPVRGPVDEQFF.

The genes are TRBV5-8 and TRBJ1-4, with no clear D. Germline CDR1 reads SGHTS; CDR2 reads YDEGEE. This CDR3 spans 13 amino acids. V was clipped by 0 bases and J by 5 bases, with 5 bases between them. The CDR3 protein is CASSLVGNEKLFF. CDR3 DNA sequence: TGTGCCAGCAGCTTGGTGGGGAATGAAAAACTGTTTTTT.

V usage is TRBV6-5 and J usage is TRBJ1-2, with D unclear. CDR1 MNHEY and CDR2 SVGAGI come from the germline V gene. V dropped 8 bases and J dropped 3 bases, with 10 bases sitting between them. The CDR3 loop spans 12 amino acids. This CDR3 reads CASRPGDYGYTF. Here the CDR3 DNA reads TGTGCCAGCCGTCCCGGGGACTATGGCTACACCTTC.

V and J are TRBV29-1 and TRBJ1-5; no clear D gene. V dropped 4 bases and J dropped 4 bases, with 8 bases sitting between them. The CDR3 is 12 amino acids. The germline V gene encodes CDR1 SQVTM and CDR2 ANQGSEA. The CDR3 reads CSVATSNQPQHF. For the CDR3, the DNA is TGCAGCGTTGCAACAAGTAATCAGCCCCAGCATTTT. Full variable domain (outside the CDR3, taken from reference TRBV29-1 and TRBJ1-5): SAVISQKPSRDICQRGTSLTIQCQVDSQVTMMFWYRQQPGQSLTLIATANQGSEATYESGFVIDKFPISRPNLTFSTLTVSNMSPEDSSIYLCSVATSNQPQHFGDGTRLSIL.

V gene TRBV4-1 combines with J gene TRBJ2-7; 7 nucleotides line up with TRBD1. The junction had 9 bases not matched to a gene; V was cut back by 5 bases and J by 2 bases. Germline loops: CDR1 MGHRA, CDR2 YSYEKL. The CDR3 contains 15 residues. CDR3 sequence (DNA): TGCGCCAGCAGCGATCTACGGACAGGAGCCTACGAGCAGTACTTC. Its translation is CASSDLRTGAYEQYF.

The CDR3 DNA reads as TGCGCCAGCACCTGGGGACTAGCGGAGGATACGCAGTATTTT. It is translated as CASTWGLAEDTQYF. The V and J genes are TRBV5-1 and TRBJ2-3; TRBD2 aligns across 11 bases. The CDR3 is 14 amino acids. Germline-derived CDR1 and CDR2 are SGHRS and YFSETQ. The ends lost 6 bases at V and 6 bases at J; junction bases unmatched: 6.